The 12 T cell receptor delta chains in this list originate from one sample, sequenced in a study of gamma-delta T cells after stem cell transplantation. TCRdb re-called clones from the RT-PCR reads via CATT. The sample has 11,000 or so delta-chain clones, 1% to 1.5% seen once. Sample: gamma-delta T cells. The receptors originated from a human donor. It is not recorded whose cells these are; they may come from a transplant donor.

Turning to this clone: This likely traces to a read error, being one base from a far larger clone. Other DNA sequences in this specimen translate into the identical CDR3. J is TRDJ1 and V is TRDV2; 13 bases are shared with TRDD3. Germline V gives CDR1 GEAIGNYY, CDR2 EKD. This CDR3 has 16 residues. The CDR3: CACDTLLGDTDDKLIF. CDR3 DNA: TGTGCTTGTGACACCTTACTGGGGGATACGGACGATAAACTCATCTTT.

On this clone itself: A much larger clone differs from this one at a single base, so this may be a read error. The sample has other DNA sequences that encode this CDR3 too. This sequence joins TRDV2 and TRDJ1; D may be TRDD3 (5 bases). Germline V gene data show CDR1 as GEAIGNYY and CDR2 as EKD. CDR3 length: 14 residues. The CDR3 DNA is TGCGCCTGTGACACACTGGTTGAGGCCGATAAACTCATCTTT. This gives the protein CACDTLVEADKLIF.

For this clone: The amino acid sequence in TCRdb belongs to a much larger clone and departs from this DNA's translation at residue 5, likely a sequencing read error; the sequence shown is translated from the DNA. The chain recombines TRDV2 with TRDJ1; TRDD3 matches at 11 bases. There are 19 residues in the CDR3. The J segment lost 1 base and the V segment lost 0 bases, leaving 12 bases of the junction unmatched. Germline V gene sequence: CDR1 GEAIGNYY, CDR2 EKD. The CDR3, as DNA: TGTGCCTGTGACACCGTTATACTGGGGGATAGAGGGGCCACCGATAAACTCATCTTT. This sequence encodes CACDTVILGDRGATDKLIF.

This clone came up a few times. TCRdb has a much larger clone's protein, which differs at residue 8 from the translation of this DNA, likely because of a read error; what is shown is the protein translated from the DNA. The V and J genes are TRDV2 and TRDJ3; 8 bases are shared with TRDD3. Germline CDR1 and CDR2: GEAIGNYY and EKD. With 0 bases clipped from V and 2 bases from J, the junction kept 11 bases outside the gene matches. The length of the CDR3 is 20 residues. The CDR3, as DNA: TGTGCCTGTGACACCGTCCGTGCTGGGGGAGGTACCTGGGACACCCGACAGATGTTTTTC. Amino acid sequence: CACDTVRAGGGTWDTRQMFF.

This clone was detected only a few times. TCRdb assigns this DNA the protein of a much larger clone, which departs from its translation at residue 13; this likely reflects a read error, and the protein shown comes from translating the DNA. This sequence joins TRDV2 and TRDJ1; 13 bases are shared with TRDD3. Germline V lookup: CDR1 GEAIGNYY, CDR2 EKD. The CDR3 contains 18 residues. V lost 0 bases and J lost 4; bases outside the gene matches: 10. CDR3 sequence: CACDTLLGDTLGIDKLIF. As DNA, the CDR3 is TGTGCCTGTGACACCCTACTGGGGGATACGCTGGGGATCGATAAACTCATCTTT.

As regards this clone: With only one base between it and a far larger clone, this is likely a read error. Other DNA sequences from this sample encode an identical CDR3 as well. The chain carries TRDV2 and TRDJ1; D remains unclear. Germline V gives CDR1 GEAIGNYY, CDR2 EKD. Trimming shortened V by 0 bases and J by 0 bases, and 16 bases separated the two germline ends. This CDR3 has 17 residues. CDR3 amino acids: CACDTLTGTKYTDKLIF. In DNA form, the CDR3 reads TGTGCCTGTGACACCCTGACCGGAACCAAGTACACCGATAAACTCATCTTT.

This clone was seen a few times. TCRdb lists the protein of a much larger clone for this DNA, which differs at residue 4, so this is likely a read error; the protein given here is translated from the DNA itself. The rearrangement links TRDV2 to TRDJ1; 7 positions agree with TRDD3. Per germline, CDR1 GEAIGNYY and CDR2 EKD. The CDR3 sequence is 16 residues long. In nucleotides, the CDR3 is TGTGCCTGTGGCACCGTTGGGGGGATTATAGTCGATAAACTCATCTTT. Amino acids: CACGTVGGIIVDKLIF.

This clone was counted between two and nine times. This may be a read error, as it is one base from a much larger clone. The J gene is TRDJ3, the V gene TRDV2; TRDD3 agrees at 7 bases. Germline loops: CDR1 GEAIGNYY, CDR2 EKD. The length of the CDR3 is 20 residues. Trimming cost V 0 bases and J 2 bases; bases outside gene matches: 12. The CDR3 nucleotides read TGTGCCTGTGACACCGGTTTATTACTGGGGAATACCTGGGACACCCGACAGATGTTTTTC. Translated: CACDTGLLLGNTWDTRQMFF.

This clone is large within its sample. Other DNA sequences in this specimen translate into the identical CDR3. The rearrangement joins TRDV2 to TRDJ1, with 7 bases fitting TRDD3. CDR3 length: 21 amino acids. Germline V gene sequence: CDR1 GEAIGNYY, CDR2 EKD. V shed 0 bases, J shed 3 bases, and the junction held 24 bases outside the gene matches. The chain's CDR3 is CACDTVASVLGTAIAADKLIF. The CDR3 coding sequence is TGTGCCTGTGACACCGTCGCTTCAGTACTGGGGACAGCCATAGCAGCCGATAAACTCATCTTT.

As for this clone: A read error may be the cause here, since a much bigger clone is one base away. Other DNA sequences in this specimen translate into the identical CDR3. The J gene is TRDJ1, the V gene TRDV2, with 12 nucleotides matching TRDD3. Trimming cost V 0 bases and J 2 bases; bases outside gene matches: 15. Per the germline V gene, CDR1 is GEAIGNYY and CDR2 is EKD. This CDR3 comprises 20 residues. The CDR3 here is CACDTVTGGYSGYRTDKLIF. The CDR3 DNA sequence: TGTGCCTGTGACACCGTCACTGGGGGATACTCGGGATATAGGACCGATAAACTCATCTTT.

Only a few counts were recorded for this clone. The chain uses TRDV2 and TRDJ1; 10 bases are a match to TRDD3. After removal of 3 bases from V and 9 bases from J, the junction contained 21 bases not matched to a gene. The CDR3 loop spans 18 amino acids. The germline V gene encodes CDR1 GEAIGNYY and CDR2 EKD. CDR3 residues: CACDPLGDDRNRAEELIF. The CDR3 nucleotides are TGTGCCTGTGACCCACTGGGGGATGATAGAAACCGGGCAGAGGAACTCATCTTT.

The chain recombines TRDV2 with TRDJ1, with TRDD3 matching over 13 bases. V gave up 3 bases and J gave up 0 bases; unmatched junction bases: 12. The CDR3 runs 19 residues. Germline V gene lookup returns CDR1 GEAIGNYY and CDR2 EKD. Here the CDR3 reads CACDRLLGDTLSYTDKLIF. CDR3 in DNA: TGTGCCTGTGACCGCCTACTGGGGGATACGCTCTCATACACCGATAAACTCATCTTT.